The text below deals with one T cell receptor beta chain. This record belongs to a study of T cell changes during pregnancy in multiple sclerosis. The repertoire was sequenced with immunoSEQ multiplex PCR; TCRdb's copy has only in-frame clones and lacks some. The sample shows roughly 36,000 clones, approximately 90% of them seen only once. The germline CDR1 and CDR2 sequences are MDHEN and SYDVKM. Germline trimming cut 4 bases from V and 7 bases from J; bases unmatched to any gene: 1. This CDR3 has 13 residues. The input for sequencing was peripheral blood, taken in the second trimester of pregnancy. This TCR was recovered from a female donor in good health, enrolled as a control in a pregnancy study. The chain is built from TRBV28 and TRBJ1-4; 9 nucleotides agree with TRBD1. The chain's CDR3 is CASSSDRGEKLFF. CDR3 coding DNA: TGTGCCAGCAGTTCGGACAGGGGTGAAAAACTGTTTTTT.